Given below is one T cell receptor beta chain in context. Here immunoSEQ multiplex PCR was the method, and the copy in TCRdb shows in-frame clones only, minus some. The data contain fewer than 40,000 clones, about 92% of them singletons. J gave up 5 bases and V 3 bases, and 7 bases lay outside the gene matches. CDR1 and CDR2 (germline): SGHDT, YYEEEE. The CDR3 has 14 residues. The data were taken from a study of OX40 agonist ivuxolimab in advanced cancers. This TCR came from an adult with an advanced solid tumor such as melanoma, head and neck, liver or kidney cancer. The source was CD4+ or CD8+ T cells sorted from blood, collected in a trial of the OX40 agonist ivuxolimab. The gene calls are TRBV5-6 and TRBJ2-5; TRBD1 matches at 7 bases. CDR3 DNA: TGTGCCAGCAGCTCGACAGGGAATCGGGAGACCCAGTACTTC. Encoded protein: CASSSTGNRETQYF. The variable domain in full, with the rest retrieved from reference TRBV5-6 and TRBJ2-5, is DAGVTQSPTHLIKTRGQQVTLRCSPKSGHDTVSWYQQALGQGPQFIFQYYEEEERQRGNFPDRFSGHQFPNYSSELNVNALLLGDSALYLCASSSTGNRETQYFGPGTRLLVL.